This T cell receptor (beta chain) emerged from a study of blood T cell repertoires in COVID-19. There are 13 residues in the CDR3. Germline CDR1 and CDR2: MDHEN and SYDVKM. The ends lost 6 bases at V and 4 bases at J; junction bases unmatched: 5. In the study's own analysis: From reference gene primer amplification, estimates of nucleated cell counts were derived. The protocol was immunoSEQ multiplex PCR, while the TCRdb copy is restricted to in-frame clones and leaves out a portion. The DNA gave D and trimming, while V, J and clone size come from that table. The sample holds under 130,000 clones; over 75% are singletons and the top ten take about 34%.

V usage is TRBV28 and J usage is TRBJ1-2, with 7 bases matching TRBD1. This clonotype was sampled from a woman aged 80 or over with acute or convalescent COVID-19. The sample was peripheral blood. Written as DNA, the CDR3 is TGTGCCAGCAGCTTGGACAGGATCTATGGCTACACCTTC. Protein: CASSLDRIYGYTF.